This T cell receptor beta chain came from a study of T-cell reconstitution after alpha-beta-depleted transplantation in children. Study-level findings and limits: Diversity of TCRbeta at day 60 was high in some patients, arising from surviving recipient T cells and thymic progenitors. Several hundred expanded graft clones reportedly gave rise to the alpha-beta T cells present about two months after transplant. When one year had passed after transplant, most T-cell counts and diversity came from newly produced T cells.

The TCRbeta library incorporated unique molecular identifiers. MiXCR, applied by TCRdb to the PCR reads, yields one record per CDR3 protein. Among about 200,000 distinct CDR3 sequences listed, 5% to 6.5% were seen once. With regard to this clonotype: Its antigen is still unknown.

The CDR3 is 20 amino acids. The germline V gene encodes CDR1 MNHEY and CDR2 SVGEGT. The V and J ends lost 0 bases and 4 bases, in that order; junction bases with no gene match: 20. The sequencing used PBMCs, collected before TCRalphabeta/CD19-depleted stem cell transplant. The chain links TRBV6-2 or TRBV6-3 to TRBJ2-7; TRBD2 agrees at 8 bases. The sequence derives from a girl under two years old with combined immunodeficiency, due to receive a stem cell transplant. This CDR3 reads CASSYSGGEKGGGGFYEQYF. Written as DNA, the CDR3 is TGTGCCAGCAGTTACTCTGGGGGTGAGAAGGGGGGCGGGGGGTTTTACGAGCAGTACTTC.